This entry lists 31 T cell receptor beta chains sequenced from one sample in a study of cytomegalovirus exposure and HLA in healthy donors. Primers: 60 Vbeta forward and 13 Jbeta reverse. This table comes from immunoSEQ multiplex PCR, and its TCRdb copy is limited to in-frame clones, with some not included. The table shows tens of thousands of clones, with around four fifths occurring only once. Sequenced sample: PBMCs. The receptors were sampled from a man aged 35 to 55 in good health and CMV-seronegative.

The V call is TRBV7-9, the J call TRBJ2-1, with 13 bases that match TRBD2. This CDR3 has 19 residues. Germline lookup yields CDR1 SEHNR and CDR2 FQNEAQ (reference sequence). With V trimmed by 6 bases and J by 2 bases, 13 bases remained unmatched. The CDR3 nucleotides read TGTGCCAGCAGTTCTGATTATTCCGGGACTAGCGGGGCCTACAATGAGCAGTTCTTC. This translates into CASSSDYSGTSGAYNEQFF.

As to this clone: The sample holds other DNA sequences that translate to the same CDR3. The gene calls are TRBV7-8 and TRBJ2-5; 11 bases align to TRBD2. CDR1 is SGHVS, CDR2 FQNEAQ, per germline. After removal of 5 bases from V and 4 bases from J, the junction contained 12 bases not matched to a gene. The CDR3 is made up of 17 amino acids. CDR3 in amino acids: CASSLHRGLAGGETQYF. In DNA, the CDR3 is TGTGCCAGCAGCCTCCACAGGGGGCTAGCGGGGGGAGAGACCCAGTACTTC. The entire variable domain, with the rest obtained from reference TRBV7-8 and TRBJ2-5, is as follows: GAGVSQSPRYKVAKRGQDVALRCDPISGHVSLFWYQQALGQGPEFLTYFQNEAQLDKSGLPSDRFFAERPEGSVSTLKIQRTQQEDSAVYLCASSLHRGLAGGETQYFGPGTRLLVL.

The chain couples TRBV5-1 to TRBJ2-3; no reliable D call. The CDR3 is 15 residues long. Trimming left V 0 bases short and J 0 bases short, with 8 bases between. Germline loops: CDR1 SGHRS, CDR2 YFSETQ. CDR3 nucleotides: TGCGCCAGCAGCTTGGATCCGTCTAGCACAGATACGCAGTATTTT. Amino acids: CASSLDPSSTDTQYF.

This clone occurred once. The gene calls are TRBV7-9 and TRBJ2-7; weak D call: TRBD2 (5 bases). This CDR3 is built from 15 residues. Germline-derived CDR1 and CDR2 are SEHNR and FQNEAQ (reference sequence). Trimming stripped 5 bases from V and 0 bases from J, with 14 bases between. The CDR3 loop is CASSPTGSFSYEQYF. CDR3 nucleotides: TGTGCCAGCAGCCCCACGGGATCCTTCTCCTACGAGCAGTACTTC.

The CDR3 spells CASSPRTGNYGYTF. DNA for the CDR3: TGTGCCAGCAGCCCCCGGACAGGAAACTATGGCTACACCTTC. The gene calls are TRBV9 and TRBJ1-2, with TRBD1 matching over 7 bases. The CDR3 covers 14 residues. The germline gives CDR1 SGDLS, CDR2 YYNGEE. Losses at the gene ends were 4 bases for V and 2 bases for J; bases not matched to a gene: 5.

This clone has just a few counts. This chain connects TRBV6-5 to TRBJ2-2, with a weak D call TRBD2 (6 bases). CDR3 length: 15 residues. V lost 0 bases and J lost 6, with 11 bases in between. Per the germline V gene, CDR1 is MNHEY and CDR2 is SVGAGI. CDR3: CASSYSSRGAGELFF. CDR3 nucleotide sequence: TGTGCCAGCAGTTACTCATCACGCGGGGCCGGGGAGCTGTTTTTT.

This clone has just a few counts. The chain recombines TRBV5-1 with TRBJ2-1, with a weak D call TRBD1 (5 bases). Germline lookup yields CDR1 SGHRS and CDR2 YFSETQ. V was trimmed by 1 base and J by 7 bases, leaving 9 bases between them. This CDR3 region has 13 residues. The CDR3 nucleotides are TGCGCCAGCAGCTTGACAGGCGAGAATGAGCAGTTCTTC. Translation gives CASSLTGENEQFF.

CDR3 DNA sequence: TGTGCCACCAGCAGAGATCCGGGACAGGAACGGTATGGCTACACCTTC. Encoded protein: CATSRDPGQERYGYTF. The V gene is TRBV15, the J gene TRBJ1-2; 8 bases map to TRBD1. The V segment lost 0 bases and the J segment 5 bases; nucleotides outside the gene matches: 8. This CDR3 is built from 16 residues. CDR1 and CDR2 from the germline V gene are LNHNV and YYDKDF (reference sequence).

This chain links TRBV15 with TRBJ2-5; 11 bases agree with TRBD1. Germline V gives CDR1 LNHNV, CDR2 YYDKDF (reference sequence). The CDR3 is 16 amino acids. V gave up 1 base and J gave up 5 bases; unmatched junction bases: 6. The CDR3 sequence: CATSRGPGQGDETQYF. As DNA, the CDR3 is TGTGCCACCAGCAGAGGACCGGGACAGGGGGACGAGACCCAGTACTTC.

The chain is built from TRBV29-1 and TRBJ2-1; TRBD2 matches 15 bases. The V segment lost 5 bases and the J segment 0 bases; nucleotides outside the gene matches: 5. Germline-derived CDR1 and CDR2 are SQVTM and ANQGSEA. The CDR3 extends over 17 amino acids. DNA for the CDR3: TGCAGCGTTCTAGGACTAGCGGGAGGGTTCTCCTACAATGAGCAGTTCTTC. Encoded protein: CSVLGLAGGFSYNEQFF.

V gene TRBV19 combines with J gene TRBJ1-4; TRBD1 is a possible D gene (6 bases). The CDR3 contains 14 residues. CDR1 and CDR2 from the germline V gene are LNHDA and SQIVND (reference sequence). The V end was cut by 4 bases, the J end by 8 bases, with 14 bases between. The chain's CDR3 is CASSTQGIGEKLFF. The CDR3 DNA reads TGTGCCAGTAGTACGCAGGGGATCGGGGAAAAACTGTTTTTT.

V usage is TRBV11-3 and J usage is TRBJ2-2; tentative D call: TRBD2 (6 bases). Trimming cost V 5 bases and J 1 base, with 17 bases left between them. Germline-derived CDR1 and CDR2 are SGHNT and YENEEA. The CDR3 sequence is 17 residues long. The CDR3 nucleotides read TGTGCCAGCAGCGTCAACCCCAAGGAGGGGAACACCGGGGAGCTGTTTTTT. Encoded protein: CASSVNPKEGNTGELFF.

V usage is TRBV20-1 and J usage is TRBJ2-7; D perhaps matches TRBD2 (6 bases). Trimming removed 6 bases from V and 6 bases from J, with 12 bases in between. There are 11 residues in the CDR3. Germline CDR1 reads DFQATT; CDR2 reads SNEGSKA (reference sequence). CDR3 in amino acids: CSAGRLGEQYF. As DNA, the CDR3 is TGCAGTGCCGGCAGACTAGGCGAGCAGTACTTC.

This chain's CDR3 is CASSSPANYGYTF. The DNA of the CDR3 is TGTGCCAGCAGTTCCCCGGCTAACTATGGCTACACCTTC. This chain joins TRBV28 and TRBJ1-2; D remains unclear. Trimming removed 4 bases from V and 0 bases from J, with 6 bases in between. The CDR3 contains 13 residues. Germline-derived CDR1 and CDR2 are MDHEN and SYDVKM.

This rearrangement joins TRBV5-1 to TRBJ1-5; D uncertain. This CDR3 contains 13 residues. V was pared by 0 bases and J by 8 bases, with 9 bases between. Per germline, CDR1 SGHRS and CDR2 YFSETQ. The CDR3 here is CASSLGGAEPQHF. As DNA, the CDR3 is TGCGCCAGCAGCTTGGGGGGAGCGGAGCCCCAGCATTTT. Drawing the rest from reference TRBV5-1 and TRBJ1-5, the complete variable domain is KAGVTQTPRYLIKTRGQQVTLSCSPISGHRSVSWYQQTPGQGLQFLFEYFSETQRNKGNFPGRFSGRQFSNSRSEMNVSTLELGDSALYLCASSLGGAEPQHFGDGTRLSIL.

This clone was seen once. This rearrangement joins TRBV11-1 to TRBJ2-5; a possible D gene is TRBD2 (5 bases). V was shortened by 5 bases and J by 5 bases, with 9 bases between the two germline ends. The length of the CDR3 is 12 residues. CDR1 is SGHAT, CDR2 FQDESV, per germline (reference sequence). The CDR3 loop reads CASSPLAETQYF. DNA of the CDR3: TGTGCCAGCAGCCCCCTAGCCGAGACCCAGTACTTC.

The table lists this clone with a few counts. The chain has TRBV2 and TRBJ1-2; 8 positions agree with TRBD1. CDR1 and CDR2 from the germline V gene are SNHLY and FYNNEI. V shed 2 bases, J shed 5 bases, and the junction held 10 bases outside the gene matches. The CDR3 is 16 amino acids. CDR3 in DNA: TGTGCCAGCAGTGAAAGGGCAGGGGGCGACCTGTATGGCTACACCTTC. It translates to CASSERAGGDLYGYTF.

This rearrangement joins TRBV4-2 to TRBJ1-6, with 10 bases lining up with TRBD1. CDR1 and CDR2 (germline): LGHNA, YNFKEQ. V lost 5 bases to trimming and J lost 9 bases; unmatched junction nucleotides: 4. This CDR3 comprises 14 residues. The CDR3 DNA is TGTGCCAGCAGCAACCGGGACAGGGGTTCACCCCTCCACTTT. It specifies CASSNRDRGSPLHF.

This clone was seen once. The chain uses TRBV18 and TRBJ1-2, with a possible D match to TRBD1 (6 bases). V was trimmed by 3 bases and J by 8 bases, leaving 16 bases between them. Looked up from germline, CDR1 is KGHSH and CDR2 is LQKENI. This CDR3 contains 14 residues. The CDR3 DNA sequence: TGTGCCAGCTCACCCCCGTCGAGGGGGATAGGCTACACCTTC. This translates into CASSPPSRGIGYTF.

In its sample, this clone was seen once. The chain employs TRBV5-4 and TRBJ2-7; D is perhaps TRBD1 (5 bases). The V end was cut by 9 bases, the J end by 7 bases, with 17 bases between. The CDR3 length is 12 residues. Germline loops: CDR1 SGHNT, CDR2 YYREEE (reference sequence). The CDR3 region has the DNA TGTGCCACCCACAAAGGGGTGGGAGAGCAGTACTTC. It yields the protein CATHKGVGEQYF. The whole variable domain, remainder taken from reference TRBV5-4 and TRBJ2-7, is ETGVTQSPTHLIKTRGQQVTLRCSSQSGHNTVSWYQQALGQGPQFIFQYYREEENGRGNFPPRFSGLQFPNYSSELNVNALELDDSALYLCATHKGVGEQYFGPGTRLTVT.

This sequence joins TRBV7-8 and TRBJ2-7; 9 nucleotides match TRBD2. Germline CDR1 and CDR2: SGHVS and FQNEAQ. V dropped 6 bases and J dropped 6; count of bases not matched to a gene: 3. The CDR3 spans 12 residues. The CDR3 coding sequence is TGTGCCAGCAGAGCGGGAGGACGCGAGCAGTACTTC. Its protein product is CASRAGGREQYF.

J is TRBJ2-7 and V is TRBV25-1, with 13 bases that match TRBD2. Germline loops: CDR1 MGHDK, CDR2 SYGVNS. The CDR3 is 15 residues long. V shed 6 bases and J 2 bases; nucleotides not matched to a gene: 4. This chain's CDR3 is CASSLTSGGPYEQYF. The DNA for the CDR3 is TGTGCCAGCAGCTTGACTAGCGGGGGGCCCTACGAGCAGTACTTC.

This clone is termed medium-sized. The CDR3 sequence: CASADYQETQYF. CDR3 DNA sequence: TGTGCCAGCGCGGACTATCAAGAGACCCAGTACTTC. The rearrangement uses TRBV27 and TRBJ2-5; TRBD2 is a possible D gene (6 bases). The CDR3 length is 12 residues. V lost 8 bases and J lost 2, with 9 bases in between. Germline V gene sequence: CDR1 MNHEY, CDR2 SMNVEV (reference sequence).

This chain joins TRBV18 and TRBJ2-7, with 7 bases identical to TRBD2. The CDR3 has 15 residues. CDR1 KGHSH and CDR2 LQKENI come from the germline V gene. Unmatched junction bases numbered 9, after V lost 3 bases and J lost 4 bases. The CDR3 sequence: CASSPPGRGGYEQYF. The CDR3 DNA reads TGTGCCAGCTCACCTCCGGGACGGGGAGGGTACGAGCAGTACTTC.

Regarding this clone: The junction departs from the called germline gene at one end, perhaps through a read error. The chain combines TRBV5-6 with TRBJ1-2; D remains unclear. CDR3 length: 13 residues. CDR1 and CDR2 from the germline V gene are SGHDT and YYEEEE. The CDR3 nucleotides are TGTGCCAGCAGTTTGGGTCTGACATATGGCTACACCTTC. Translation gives CASSLGLTYGYTF.

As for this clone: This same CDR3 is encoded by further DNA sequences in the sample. The CDR3 DNA reads TGCGCCAGCAGGAGGGTACCGAACACTGAAGCTTTCTTT. As protein: CASRRVPNTEAFF. The chain has TRBV10-2 and TRBJ1-1; D unresolved. Per germline, CDR1 WSHSY and CDR2 SAAADI. The ends were cut back, 6 bases at V and 1 base at J, with 9 bases in the middle. The CDR3 covers 13 residues.

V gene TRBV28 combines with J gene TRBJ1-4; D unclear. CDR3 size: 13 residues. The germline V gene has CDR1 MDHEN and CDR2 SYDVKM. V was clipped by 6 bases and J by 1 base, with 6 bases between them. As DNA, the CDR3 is TGTGCCAGCAGGCGAGGAACTAATGAAAAACTGTTTTTT. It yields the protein CASRRGTNEKLFF.

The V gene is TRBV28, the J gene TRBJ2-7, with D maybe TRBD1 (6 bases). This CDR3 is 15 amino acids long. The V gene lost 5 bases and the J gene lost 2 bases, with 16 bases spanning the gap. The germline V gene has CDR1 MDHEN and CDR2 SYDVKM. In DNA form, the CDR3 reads TGTGCCAGCAGTCCCCCAGGGGTCCTGGCCTACGAGCAGTACTTC. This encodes CASSPPGVLAYEQYF.

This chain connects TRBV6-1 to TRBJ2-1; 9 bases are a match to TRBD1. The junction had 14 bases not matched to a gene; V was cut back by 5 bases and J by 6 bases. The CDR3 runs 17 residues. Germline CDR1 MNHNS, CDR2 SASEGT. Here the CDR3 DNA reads TGTGCCAGCAGTCAAGAACAGGGGGCTATTTATACCAATGAGCAGTTCTTC. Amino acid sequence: CASSQEQGAIYTNEQFF.

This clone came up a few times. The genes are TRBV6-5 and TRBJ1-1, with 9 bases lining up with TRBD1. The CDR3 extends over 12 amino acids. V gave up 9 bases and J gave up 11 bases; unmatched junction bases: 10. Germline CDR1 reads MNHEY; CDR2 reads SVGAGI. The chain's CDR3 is CASGQQGARAFF. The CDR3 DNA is TGTGCCAGTGGGCAACAGGGGGCTAGGGCTTTCTTT.

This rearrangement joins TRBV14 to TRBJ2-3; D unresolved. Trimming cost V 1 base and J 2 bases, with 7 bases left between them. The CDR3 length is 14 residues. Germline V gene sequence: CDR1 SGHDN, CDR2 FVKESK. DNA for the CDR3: TGTGCCAGCAGCCAAGCGGTCTTCACAGATACGCAGTATTTT. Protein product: CASSQAVFTDTQYF.